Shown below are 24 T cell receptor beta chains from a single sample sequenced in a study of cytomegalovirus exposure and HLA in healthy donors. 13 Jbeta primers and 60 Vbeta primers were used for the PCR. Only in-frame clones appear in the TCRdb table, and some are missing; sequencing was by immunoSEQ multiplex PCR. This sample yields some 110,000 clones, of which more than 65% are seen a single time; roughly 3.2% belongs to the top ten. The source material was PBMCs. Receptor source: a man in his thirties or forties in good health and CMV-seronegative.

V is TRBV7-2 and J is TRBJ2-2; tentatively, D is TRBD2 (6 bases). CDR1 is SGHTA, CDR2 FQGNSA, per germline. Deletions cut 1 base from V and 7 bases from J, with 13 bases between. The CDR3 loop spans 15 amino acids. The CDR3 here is CASSLGGSGHGELFF. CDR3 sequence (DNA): TGTGCCAGCAGCTTAGGGGGTAGCGGTCACGGGGAGCTGTTTTTT.

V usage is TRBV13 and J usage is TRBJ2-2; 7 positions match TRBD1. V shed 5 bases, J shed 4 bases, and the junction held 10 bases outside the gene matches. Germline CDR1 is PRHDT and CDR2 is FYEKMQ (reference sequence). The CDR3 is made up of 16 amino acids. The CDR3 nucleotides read TGTGCCAGCAGCCCCCGGGACAGCGACTTCACCGGGGAGCTGTTTTTT. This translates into CASSPRDSDFTGELFF. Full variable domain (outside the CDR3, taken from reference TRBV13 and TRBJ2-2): AAGVIQSPRHLIKEKRETATLKCYPIPRHDTVYWYQQGPGQDPQFLISFYEKMQSDKGSIPDRFSAQQFSDYHSELNMSSLELGDSALYFCASSPRDSDFTGELFFGEGSRLTVL.

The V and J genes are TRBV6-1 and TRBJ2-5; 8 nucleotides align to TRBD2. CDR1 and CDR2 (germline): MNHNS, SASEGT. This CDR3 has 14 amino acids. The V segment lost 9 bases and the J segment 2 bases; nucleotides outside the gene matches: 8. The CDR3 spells CASRGGVLQETQYF. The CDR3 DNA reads TGTGCCAGTCGGGGGGGCGTACTTCAAGAGACCCAGTACTTC.

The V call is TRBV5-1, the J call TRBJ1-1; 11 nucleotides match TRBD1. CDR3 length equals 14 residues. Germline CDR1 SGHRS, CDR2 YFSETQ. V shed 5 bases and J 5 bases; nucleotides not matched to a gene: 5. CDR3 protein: CASSSGQGATEAFF. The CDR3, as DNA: TGCGCCAGCAGTTCAGGACAGGGGGCTACTGAAGCTTTCTTT.

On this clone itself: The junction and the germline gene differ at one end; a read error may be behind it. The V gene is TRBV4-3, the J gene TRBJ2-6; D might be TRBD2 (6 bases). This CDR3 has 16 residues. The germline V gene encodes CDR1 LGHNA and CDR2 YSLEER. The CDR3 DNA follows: TGCGCCAGCAGCCAAGAATCAGGGACTGGGGCCAACGGCCTGACTTTC. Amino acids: CASSQESGTGANGLTF.

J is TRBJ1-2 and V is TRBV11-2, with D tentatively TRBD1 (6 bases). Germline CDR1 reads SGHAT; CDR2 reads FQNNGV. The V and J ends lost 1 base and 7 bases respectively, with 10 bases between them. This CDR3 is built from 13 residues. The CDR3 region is CASSLVGRGGYTF. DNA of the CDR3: TGTGCCAGCAGCTTAGTTGGCAGGGGTGGCTACACCTTC.

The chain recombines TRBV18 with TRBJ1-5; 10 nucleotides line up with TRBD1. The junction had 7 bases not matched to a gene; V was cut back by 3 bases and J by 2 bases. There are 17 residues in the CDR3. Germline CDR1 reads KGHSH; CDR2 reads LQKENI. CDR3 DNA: TGTGCCAGCTCACCGATAGAAGGGACAGGGGGCAATCAGCCCCAGCATTTT. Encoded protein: CASSPIEGTGGNQPQHF.

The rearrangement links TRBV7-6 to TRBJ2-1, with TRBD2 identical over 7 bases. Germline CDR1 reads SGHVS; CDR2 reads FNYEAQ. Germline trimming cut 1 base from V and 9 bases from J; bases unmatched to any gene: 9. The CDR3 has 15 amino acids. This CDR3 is CASSLEGGSRLEQFF. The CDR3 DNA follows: TGTGCCAGCAGCTTAGAGGGCGGGAGCAGACTTGAGCAGTTCTTC.

This CDR3 is CASSLSGGDQETQYF. The CDR3 coding sequence is TGTGCCAGCAGTTTAAGCGGAGGGGACCAAGAGACCCAGTACTTC. This chain connects TRBV28 to TRBJ2-5; TRBD2 might be the D (6 bases). Germline V CDR1 and CDR2: MDHEN, SYDVKM. Trimming pared 2 bases from V and 0 bases from J, leaving 10 bases between. This CDR3 is 15 amino acids long.

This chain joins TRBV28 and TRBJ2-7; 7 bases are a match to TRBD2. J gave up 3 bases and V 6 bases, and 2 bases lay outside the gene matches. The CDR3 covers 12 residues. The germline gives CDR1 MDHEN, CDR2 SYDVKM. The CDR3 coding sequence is TGTGCCAGCAGGGGAGGGCGCTACGAGCAGTACTTC. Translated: CASRGGRYEQYF.

Written as DNA, the CDR3 is TGTGCCAGCAATAGGGAGATCAATCAGCCCCAGCATTTT. Translating it yields CASNREINQPQHF. The genes are TRBV28 and TRBJ1-5; the D is unclear. Germline V gene sequence: CDR1 MDHEN, CDR2 SYDVKM. Trimming took off 7 bases at V and 3 bases at J, with 10 bases between the two ends. The CDR3 runs 13 residues.

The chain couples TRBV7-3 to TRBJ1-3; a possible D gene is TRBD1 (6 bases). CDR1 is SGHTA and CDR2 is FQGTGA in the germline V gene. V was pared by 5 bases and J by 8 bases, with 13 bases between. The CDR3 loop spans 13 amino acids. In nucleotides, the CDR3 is TGTGCCAGCAGCCCGGGGGGGGGCGACACCATATATTTT. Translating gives CASSPGGGDTIYF.

CDR3 sequence reads: CASSPDRRAEAFF. As DNA, the CDR3 is TGTGCCAGCTCGCCGGACAGACGCGCTGAAGCTTTCTTT. This rearrangement joins TRBV18 to TRBJ1-1; D may be TRBD1 (6 bases). Trimming pared 6 bases from V and 6 bases from J, leaving 14 bases between. CDR1 and CDR2 from the germline V gene are KGHSH and LQKENI. This CDR3 spans 13 amino acids.

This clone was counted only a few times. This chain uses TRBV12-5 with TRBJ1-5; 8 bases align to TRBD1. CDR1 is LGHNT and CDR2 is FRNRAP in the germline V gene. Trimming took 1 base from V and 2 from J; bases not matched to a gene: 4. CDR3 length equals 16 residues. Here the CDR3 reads CASGLGGQAGNQPQHF. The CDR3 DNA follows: TGTGCTAGTGGTTTGGGGGGACAGGCAGGCAATCAGCCCCAGCATTTT.

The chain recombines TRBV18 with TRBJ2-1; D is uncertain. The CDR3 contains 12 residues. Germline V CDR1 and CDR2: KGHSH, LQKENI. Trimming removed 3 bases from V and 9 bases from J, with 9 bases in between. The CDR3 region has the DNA TGTGCCAGCTCACCCACGGGTGGTGAGCAGTTCTTC. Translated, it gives CASSPTGGEQFF.

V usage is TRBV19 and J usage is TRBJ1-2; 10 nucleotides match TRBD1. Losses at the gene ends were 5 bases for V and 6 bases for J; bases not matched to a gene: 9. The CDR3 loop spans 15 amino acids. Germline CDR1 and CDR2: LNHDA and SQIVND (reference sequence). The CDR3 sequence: CASSLGTGVLDGYTF. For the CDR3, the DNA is TGTGCCAGTAGTCTGGGGACAGGGGTTCTGGATGGCTACACCTTC.

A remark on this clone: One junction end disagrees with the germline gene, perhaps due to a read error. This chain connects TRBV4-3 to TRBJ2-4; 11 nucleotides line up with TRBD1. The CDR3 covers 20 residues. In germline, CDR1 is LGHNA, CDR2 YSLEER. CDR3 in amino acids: CASSQVPYKDRGTGGNSQYF. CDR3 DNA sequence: TGCGCCAGCAGCCAAGTCCCGTATAAGGATCGTGGGACAGGGGGAAACAGTCAGTACTTC.

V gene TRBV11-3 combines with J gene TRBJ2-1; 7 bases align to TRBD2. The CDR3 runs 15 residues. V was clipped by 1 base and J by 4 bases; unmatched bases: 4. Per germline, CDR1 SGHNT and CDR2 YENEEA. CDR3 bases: TGTGCCAGCAGCTTAGGCCTAGCGGATTACAATGAGCAGTTCTTC. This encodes CASSLGLADYNEQFF. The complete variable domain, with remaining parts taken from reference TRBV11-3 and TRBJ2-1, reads EAGVVQSPRYKIIEKKQPVAFWCNPISGHNTLYWYLQNLGQGPELLIRYENEEAVDDSQLPKDRFSAERLKGVDSTLKIQPAELGDSAVYLCASSLGLADYNEQFFGPGTRLTVL.

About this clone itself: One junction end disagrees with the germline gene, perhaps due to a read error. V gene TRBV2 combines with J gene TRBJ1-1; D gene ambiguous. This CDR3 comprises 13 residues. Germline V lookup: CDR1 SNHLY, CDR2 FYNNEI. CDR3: CASREVMNTEAFF. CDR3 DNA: TGTGCCAGCAGGGAAGTCATGAACACTGAAGCTTTCTTT.

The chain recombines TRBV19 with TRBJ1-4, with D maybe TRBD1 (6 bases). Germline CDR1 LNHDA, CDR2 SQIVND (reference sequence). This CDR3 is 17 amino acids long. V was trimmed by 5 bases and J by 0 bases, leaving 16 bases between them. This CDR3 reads CASSLQGLYATNEKLFF. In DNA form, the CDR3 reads TGTGCCAGTAGTTTGCAGGGGCTATATGCAACTAATGAAAAACTGTTTTTT. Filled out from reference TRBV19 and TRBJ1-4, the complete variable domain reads DGGITQSPKYLFRKEGQNVTLSCEQNLNHDAMYWYRQDPGQGLRLIYYSQIVNDFQKGDIAEGYSVSREKKESFPLTVTSAQKNPTAFYLCASSLQGLYATNEKLFFGSGTQLSVL.

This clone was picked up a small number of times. The CDR3 region has the DNA TGTGCCAGCAGTGCGACTCCATGGGGCGAAAAACTGTTTTTT. Protein product: CASSATPWGEKLFF. The chain recombines TRBV2 with TRBJ1-4; TRBD1 is a possible D gene (5 bases). Germline CDR1 SNHLY, CDR2 FYNNEI. The CDR3 is 14 amino acids. Trimming cost V 4 bases and J 8 bases, with 14 bases left between them.

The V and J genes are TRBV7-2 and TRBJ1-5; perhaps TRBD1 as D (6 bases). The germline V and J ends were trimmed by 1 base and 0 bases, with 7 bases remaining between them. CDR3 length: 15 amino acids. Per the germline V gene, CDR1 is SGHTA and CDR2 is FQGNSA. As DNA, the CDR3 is TGTGCCAGCAGCTTAGGGGACACTAGCAATCAGCCCCAGCATTTT. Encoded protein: CASSLGDTSNQPQHF.

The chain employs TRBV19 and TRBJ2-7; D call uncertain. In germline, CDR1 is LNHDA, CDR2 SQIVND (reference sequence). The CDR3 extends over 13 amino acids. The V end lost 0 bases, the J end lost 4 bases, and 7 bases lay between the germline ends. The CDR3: CASSIEARYEQYF. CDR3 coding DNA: TGTGCCAGTAGTATAGAGGCCCGTTACGAGCAGTACTTC.

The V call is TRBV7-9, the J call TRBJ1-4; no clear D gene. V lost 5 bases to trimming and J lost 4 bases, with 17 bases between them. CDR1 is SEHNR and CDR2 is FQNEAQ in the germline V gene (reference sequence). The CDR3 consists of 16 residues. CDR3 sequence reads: CASSPNRRLNNEKLFF. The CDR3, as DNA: TGTGCCAGCAGCCCCAATCGCCGACTCAATAATGAAAAACTGTTTTTT.